The 27 T cell receptor beta chains below all came from one sample that was sequenced in a study of breast tumors, draining lymph nodes, adjacent tissues. TCRdb reanalysed the multiplex PCR reads using MiXCR and keeps one entry per CDR3 protein. Of roughly 86,000 distinct CDR3 sequences listed, about 20% are singletons. Breast cancer patients provided tissue from their axillary draining lymph nodes. Material for sequencing was axillary lymph node tissue. The receptors shown here come from a female donor with breast cancer. Some clones in this sample may be carry-over from other donors' samples.

This clonotype was counted only a few times. The gene calls are TRBV28 and TRBJ2-7, with a tentative D call TRBD1 (6 bases). Germline V gives CDR1 MDHEN, CDR2 SYDVKM. The CDR3 is made up of 14 amino acids. The V end was cut by 2 bases, the J end by 4 bases, with 12 bases between. The CDR3 loop is CASSLTQGPYEQYF. CDR3 in DNA: TGTGCCAGCAGTTTAACGCAGGGGCCTTACGAGCAGTACTTC. Supplemented by reference TRBV28 and TRBJ2-7, the full variable domain reads DVKVTQSSRYLVKRTGEKVFLECVQDMDHENMFWYRQDPGLGLRLIYFSYDVKMKEKGDIPEGYSVSREKKERFSLILESASTNQTSMYLCASSLTQGPYEQYFGPGTRLTVT.

Worth noting for this clonotype: An end of the junction differs from the germline gene, which may be a read error. This chain uses TRBV4-1 with TRBJ1-2, with TRBD1 matching 7 bases. This CDR3 has 16 amino acids. CDR1 and CDR2 from the germline V gene are MGHRA and YSYEKL. This CDR3 reads CASSPQSMTGNYGYTF. The CDR3 DNA reads as TGTGCCAGCAGCCCTCAATCGATGACAGGGAACTATGGCTACACCTTC.

This clonotype appeared many times. This chain uses TRBV12-3 or TRBV12-4 with TRBJ1-6, with 8 bases identical to TRBD1. The CDR3 consists of 15 residues. Trimming took 5 bases from V and 6 from J; bases not matched to a gene: 6. The chain's CDR3 is CASSPRGQANSPLHF. In DNA form, the CDR3 reads TGTGCCAGCAGTCCACGGGGACAGGCTAATTCACCCCTCCACTTT.

This clonotype was seen at least ten times. This chain links TRBV6-5 with TRBJ1-5; 7 bases agree with TRBD1. The germline gives CDR1 MNHEY, CDR2 SVGAGI. The CDR3 has 14 residues. V lost 6 bases, J lost 4 bases, and 6 bases stayed unmatched. CDR3: CASRTGVANQPQHF. The CDR3 nucleotides are TGTGCCAGCAGAACAGGGGTGGCAAATCAGCCCCAGCATTTT.

A remark on this clonotype: A single base separates this from a much larger clone, so it may be a read error. The rearrangement links TRBV4-3 to TRBJ1-4; 7 nucleotides line up with TRBD1. Germline assignment: CDR1 LGHNA and CDR2 YSLEER. There are 16 residues in the CDR3. Written as DNA, the CDR3 is TGCGCCAGCAGCCTTGATCAGGGGGGAAATAATGAAAAACTGCTTTTT. This translates into CASSLDQGGNNEKLLF.

This clonotype was detected ten times or more. This chain joins TRBV5-1 and TRBJ1-4; D might be TRBD1 (5 bases). The CDR3 length is 14 residues. Germline-derived CDR1 and CDR2 are SGHRS and YFSETQ. V lost 2 bases to trimming and J lost 3 bases, with 8 bases between them. This chain's CDR3 is CASSLSQANEKLFF. CDR3 DNA: TGCGCCAGCAGCTTATCACAGGCTAATGAAAAACTGTTTTTT.

The chain carries TRBV28 and TRBJ2-1, with D tentatively TRBD2 (5 bases). Deletions cut 4 bases from V and 2 bases from J, with 12 bases between. This CDR3 is built from 15 residues. Per germline, CDR1 MDHEN and CDR2 SYDVKM. CDR3 nucleotides: TGTGCCAGCAGTTACCCGGGGTTGACCTACAATGAGCAGTTCTTC. Translation gives CASSYPGLTYNEQFF.

This clonotype showed up many times. V is TRBV6-1 and J is TRBJ2-2; TRBD1 matches 9 bases. V lost 5 bases to trimming and J lost 7 bases; unmatched junction nucleotides: 11. The V gene's germline CDR1 is MNHNS and CDR2 SASEGT. The length of the CDR3 is 16 residues. The chain's CDR3 is CASSQPGTGTGGELFF. CDR3 sequence (DNA): TGTGCCAGCAGTCAACCCGGGACAGGGACGGGCGGGGAGCTGTTTTTT.

This clonotype was counted at least ten times. The chain links TRBV19 to TRBJ2-7, with 7 nucleotides matching TRBD2. V was pared by 1 base and J by 2 bases, with 5 bases of the junction left unmatched. The CDR3 length is 15 residues. Germline CDR1 is LNHDA and CDR2 is SQIVND (reference sequence). This chain's CDR3 is CASSIGAGATYEQYF. CDR3 nucleotides: TGTGCCAGTAGTATAGGTGCGGGAGCTACCTACGAGCAGTACTTC. The full variable domain, in which reference TRBV19 and TRBJ2-7 provide the parts outside the CDR3, is DGGITQSPKYLFRKEGQNVTLSCEQNLNHDAMYWYRQDPGQGLRLIYYSQIVNDFQKGDIAEGYSVSREKKESFPLTVTSAQKNPTAFYLCASSIGAGATYEQYFGPGTRLTVT.

Comment on this clonotype: A much larger clone lies a single base off, so this may be a read error. CDR3 coding DNA: TGCACCAGCAGCCTGACAGGGGTTGCCAACACCGGGGAGCTGTTTTTT. Its translation: CTSSLTGVANTGELFF. This rearrangement joins TRBV5-1 to TRBJ2-2; 8 positions agree with TRBD1. Germline-derived CDR1 and CDR2 are SGHRS and YFSETQ. The CDR3 is made up of 16 amino acids.

The V and J genes are TRBV27 and TRBJ2-1, with D possibly matching TRBD2 (5 bases). CDR1 is MNHEY and CDR2 is SMNVEV in the germline V gene (reference sequence). V shed 2 bases and J shed 3 bases, with 11 bases lying between them. The CDR3 sequence is 15 residues long. The CDR3 nucleotides are TGTGCCAGCAGTTTAGGAGGTAGCGTCTACAATGAGCAGTTCTTC. It encodes CASSLGGSVYNEQFF.

There are many counts of this clonotype. The V gene is TRBV20-1, the J gene TRBJ2-7, with D maybe TRBD2 (5 bases). The CDR3 length is 14 residues. V was trimmed by 5 bases and J by 2 bases, leaving 16 bases between them. Germline values: CDR1 DFQATT, CDR2 SNEGSKA (reference sequence). The CDR3 DNA reads TGCAGTGCTCTCCGGGAAGATGGAACCTACGAGCAGTACTTC. Translating it yields CSALREDGTYEQYF.

This clonotype was found many times. The chain employs TRBV7-8 and TRBJ2-1, with 7 bases that match TRBD2. The germline V gene encodes CDR1 SGHVS and CDR2 FQNEAQ. The CDR3 length is 17 residues. V trimming: 5 bases; J trimming: 3 bases; junction bases outside the gene matches: 13. The CDR3 sequence: CASSLGGYNIIYNEQFF. The CDR3 DNA is TGTGCCAGCAGCCTCGGGGGGTATAATATCATCTACAATGAGCAGTTCTTC.

The chain links TRBV6-2 or TRBV6-3 to TRBJ2-2; possibly TRBD2 for D (5 bases). CDR3 length: 20 residues. Germline CDR1 MNHEY, CDR2 SVGEGT. Trimming cost V 0 bases and J 4 bases, with 24 bases left between them. CDR3 sequence reads: CASSYSSRHIGEMGTGELFF. In DNA form, the CDR3 reads TGTGCCAGCAGTTACTCGAGTAGGCACATCGGGGAGATGGGCACCGGGGAGCTGTTTTTT.

As for this clonotype: A much bigger clone sits one base away, suggesting this may be a read error. The V call is TRBV7-9, the J call TRBJ1-4, with TRBD1 as a possible D gene (6 bases). V was pared by 1 base and J by 7 bases, with 13 bases between. Germline assignment: CDR1 SEHNR and CDR2 FQNEAQ (reference sequence). The CDR3 has 15 residues. CDR3 in DNA: TGTGCCAGCAGCTTAGGAGGGGGGCGCGTTGAAAAACTGTTTTTT. Residues: CASSLGGGRVEKLFF.

The table lists this clonotype with many counts. The CDR3 loop reads CASTRGQFSGNTIYF. CDR3 nucleotide sequence: TGTGCCAGCACACGGGGACAATTCTCTGGAAACACCATATATTTT. The chain couples TRBV7-9 to TRBJ1-3, with a weak D call TRBD1 (6 bases). The germline CDR1 and CDR2 sequences are SEHNR and FQNEAQ (reference sequence). The CDR3 consists of 15 residues. V lost 7 bases and J 0 bases, leaving 13 bases between the germline ends. Together with reference TRBV7-9 and TRBJ1-3, the CDR3 gives the full variable domain: DTGVSQNPRHKITKRGQNVTFRCDPISEHNRLYWYRQTLGQGPEFLTYFQNEAQLEKSRLLSDRFSAERPKGSFSTLEIQRTEQGDSAMYLCASTRGQFSGNTIYFGEGSWLTVV.

At least ten counts were recorded for this clonotype. The chain combines TRBV6-1 with TRBJ2-1, with D perhaps assigned TRBD1 or TRBD2 (6 bases each). The CDR3 is 16 amino acids. With 1 base removed from V and 1 base from J, the gap between germline ends came to 11 bases. Germline V lookup: CDR1 MNHNS, CDR2 SASEGT. The CDR3 loop is CASSEDRRGSYNEQFF. Written as DNA, the CDR3 is TGTGCCAGCAGTGAAGATAGGAGGGGGTCCTACAATGAGCAGTTCTTC.

The CDR3 DNA reads TGCAGTGCTCTTAGACAGGGGGAACTACGGTACGAGCAGTACTTC. Protein: CSALRQGELRYEQYF. The chain carries TRBV20-1 and TRBJ2-7; TRBD1 aligns across 9 bases. This CDR3 contains 15 residues. Germline-derived CDR1 and CDR2 are DFQATT and SNEGSKA (reference sequence). Germline trimming cut 5 bases from V and 4 bases from J; bases unmatched to any gene: 12.

At least ten counts were recorded for this clonotype. The J gene is TRBJ2-1, the V gene TRBV7-8, with 10 positions matching TRBD2. Germline values: CDR1 SGHVS, CDR2 FQNEAQ. The trim removed 2 bases at V and 4 bases at J, leaving 8 bases unmatched. The CDR3 has 17 amino acids. Here the CDR3 reads CASSLRPSGGQYNEQFF. Written as DNA, the CDR3 is TGTGCCAGCAGCTTACGGCCTAGCGGGGGTCAGTACAATGAGCAGTTCTTC.

This clonotype appeared many times. This chain joins TRBV20-1 and TRBJ2-1; TRBD2 matches 9 bases. The length of the CDR3 is 15 residues. Trimming removed 1 base from V and 9 bases from J; junction bases left unmatched: 10. Germline V CDR1 and CDR2: DFQATT, SNEGSKA (reference sequence). CDR3 in amino acids: CSARGFLAGDSEQFF. The CDR3 DNA reads as TGCAGTGCTAGAGGGTTTTTAGCGGGAGACAGTGAGCAGTTCTTC.

In this sample, this clonotype turned up a few times. A much more abundant neighbour one base away suggests this may be a read error. V is TRBV7-6 and J is TRBJ2-1; D is perhaps TRBD2 (6 bases). With 2 bases removed from V and 4 bases from J, the gap between germline ends came to 15 bases. This CDR3 has 16 residues. CDR1 and CDR2 (germline): SGHVS, FNYEAQ. The CDR3 coding sequence is TGTGCCAGCAGCTTACAGCCTAGCGAGCTATACAATGAGCAGTTCTTC. Protein sequence: CASSLQPSELYNEQFF.

This clonotype was detected many times. The chain employs TRBV4-1 and TRBJ2-1; 8 bases match TRBD2. CDR1 MGHRA and CDR2 YSYEKL come from the germline V gene. The CDR3 totals 15 residues. The V and J ends lost 5 bases and 1 base, in that order; junction bases with no gene match: 4. CDR3 coding DNA: TGCGCCAGCAGCACTTCTAGCGGGTCCTACAATGAGCAGTTCTTC. It translates to CASSTSSGSYNEQFF.

The sample holds many counts of this clonotype. The J gene is TRBJ2-3, the V gene TRBV4-3; 10 nucleotides match TRBD2. V lost 0 bases to trimming and J lost 4 bases; unmatched junction nucleotides: 7. This CDR3 region has 17 residues. The germline V gene has CDR1 LGHNA and CDR2 YSLEER. The CDR3 coding sequence is TGCGCCAGCAGCCAAGAAACGCCTAGCGGGAGTGCAGATACGCAGTATTTT. Its translation: CASSQETPSGSADTQYF.

About this clonotype: A much bigger clone sits one base away, suggesting this may be a read error. The rearrangement links TRBV13 to TRBJ1-2, with D possibly TRBD1 on 6 matching bases. In germline, CDR1 is PRHDT, CDR2 FYEKMQ (reference sequence). CDR3 length equals 14 residues. V was pared by 3 bases and J by 3 bases, with 11 bases between. The CDR3 nucleotides are TGTGCCAGCAGCTTGGGGGCAGTTGACTATGGCTACACCTTC. Amino acid sequence: CASSLGAVDYGYTF.

This clonotype appeared once. Just one base apart from a much larger clone, this may be a read error. This chain links TRBV11-3 with TRBJ2-7; 8 nucleotides match TRBD1. The CDR3 totals 15 residues. Germline-derived CDR1 and CDR2 are SGHNT and YENEEA. The CDR3 protein is CASGLGRDRTYEQYF. In nucleotides, the CDR3 is TGTGCCAGCGGCTTAGGCCGGGACAGGACCTACGAGCAGTACTTC.

This clonotype was recorded at least ten times. This chain links TRBV6-5 with TRBJ2-7, with 9 nucleotides matching TRBD1. The CDR3 is 17 residues long. The J segment lost 0 bases and the V segment lost 2 bases, leaving 8 bases of the junction unmatched. Per the germline V gene, CDR1 is MNHEY and CDR2 is SVGAGI. CDR3 residues: CASSYTRQGVSSYEQYF. Here the CDR3 DNA reads TGTGCCAGCAGTTACACCAGACAGGGGGTCAGCTCCTACGAGCAGTACTTC.

This sequence joins TRBV20-1 and TRBJ1-1; TRBD1 matches at 10 bases. CDR3 size: 15 residues. The J segment lost 5 bases and the V segment lost 2 bases, leaving 8 bases of the junction unmatched. Germline CDR1 is DFQATT and CDR2 is SNEGSKA (reference sequence). The CDR3 here is CSARRGGQGRTEAFF. DNA of the CDR3: TGCAGTGCTAGAAGGGGGGGACAGGGGAGAACTGAAGCTTTCTTT.